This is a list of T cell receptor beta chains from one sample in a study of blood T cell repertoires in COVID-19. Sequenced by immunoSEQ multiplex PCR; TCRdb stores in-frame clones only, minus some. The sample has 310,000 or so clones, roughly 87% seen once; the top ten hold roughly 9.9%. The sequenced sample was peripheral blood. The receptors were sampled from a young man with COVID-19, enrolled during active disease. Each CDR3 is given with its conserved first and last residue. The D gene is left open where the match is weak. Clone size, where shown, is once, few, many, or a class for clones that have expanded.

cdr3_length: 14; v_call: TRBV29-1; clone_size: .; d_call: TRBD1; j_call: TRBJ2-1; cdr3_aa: CSVKQGSPYNEQFF; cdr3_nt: TGCAGCGTTAAACAGGGGTCCCCCTACAATGAGCAGTTCTTC
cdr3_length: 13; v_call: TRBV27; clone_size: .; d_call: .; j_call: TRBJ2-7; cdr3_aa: CASSLSRFSEQYF; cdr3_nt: TGTGCCAGCAGTTTATCCAGGTTTAGCGAGCAGTACTTC
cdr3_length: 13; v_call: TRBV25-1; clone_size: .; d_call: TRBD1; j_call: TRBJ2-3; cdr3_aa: CATLKGATDTQYF; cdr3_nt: TGTGCCACCCTCAAGGGGGCCACAGATACGCAGTATTTT
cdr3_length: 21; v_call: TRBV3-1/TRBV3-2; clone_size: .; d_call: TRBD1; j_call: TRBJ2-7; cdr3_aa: CASSHGHKGGTGAPGSREQYF; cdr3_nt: TGTGCCAGCAGCCACGGACATAAAGGGGGGACAGGGGCCCCTGGGTCGAGGGAGCAGTACTTC
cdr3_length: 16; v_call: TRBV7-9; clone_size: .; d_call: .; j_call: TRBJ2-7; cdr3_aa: CASSPKGQSRMAEQYF; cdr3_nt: TGTGCCAGCAGCCCAAAGGGGCAATCACGGATGGCCGAGCAGTACTTC
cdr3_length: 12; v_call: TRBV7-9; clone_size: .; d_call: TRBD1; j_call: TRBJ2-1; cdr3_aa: CASGQAYNEQFF; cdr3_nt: TGTGCCAGCGGACAGGCGTACAATGAGCAGTTCTTC
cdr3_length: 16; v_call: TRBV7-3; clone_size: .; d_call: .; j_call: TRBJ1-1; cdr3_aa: CASSLSGNSANTEAFF; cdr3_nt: TGTGCCAGCAGCTTGTCGGGAAATTCAGCGAACACTGAAGCTTTCTTT
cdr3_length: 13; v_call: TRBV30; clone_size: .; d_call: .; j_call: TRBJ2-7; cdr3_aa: CALNRASTYEQYF; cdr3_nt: TGTGCCTTGAACAGGGCCTCTACCTACGAGCAGTACTTC
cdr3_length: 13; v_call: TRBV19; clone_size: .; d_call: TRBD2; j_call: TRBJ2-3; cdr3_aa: CASSGAGGNTQYF; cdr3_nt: TGTGCCAGTAGTGGAGCGGGGGGGAATACGCAGTATTTT
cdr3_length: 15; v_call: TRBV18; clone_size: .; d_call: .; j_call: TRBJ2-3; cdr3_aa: CASSPNRDPTDTQYF; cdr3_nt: TGTGCCAGCTCACCTAACAGGGATCCCACAGATACGCAGTATTTT
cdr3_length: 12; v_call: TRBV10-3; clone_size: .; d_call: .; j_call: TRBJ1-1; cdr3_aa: CAISESAIEAFF; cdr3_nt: TGTGCCATCAGTGAGTCCGCGATTGAAGCTTTCTTT
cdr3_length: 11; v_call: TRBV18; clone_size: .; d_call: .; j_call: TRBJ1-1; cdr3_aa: CASSTGTEAFF; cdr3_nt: TGTGCCAGCTCCACTGGCACTGAAGCTTTCTTT
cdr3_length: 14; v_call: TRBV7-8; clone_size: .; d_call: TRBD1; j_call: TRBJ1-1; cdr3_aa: CASSLTGGNTEAFF; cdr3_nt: TGTGCCAGCAGCTTAACAGGGGGGAACACTGAAGCTTTCTTT
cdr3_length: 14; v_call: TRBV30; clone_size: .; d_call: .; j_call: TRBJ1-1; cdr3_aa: CAWSVGQENTEAFF; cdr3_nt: TGTGCCTGGAGTGTGGGGCAGGAGAACACTGAAGCTTTCTTT
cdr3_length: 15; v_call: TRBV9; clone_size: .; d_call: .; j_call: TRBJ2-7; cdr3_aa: CASSVDSAVTYEQYF; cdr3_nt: TGTGCCAGCAGCGTAGACTCAGCGGTCACCTACGAGCAGTACTTC
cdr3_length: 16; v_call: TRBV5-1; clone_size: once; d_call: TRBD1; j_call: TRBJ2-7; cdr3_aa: CASSLTPGTGLYEQYF; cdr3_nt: TGCGCCAGCAGCCTTACCCCCGGGACAGGGCTGTACGAGCAGTACTTC
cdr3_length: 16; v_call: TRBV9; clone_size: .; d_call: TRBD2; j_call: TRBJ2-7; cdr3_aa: CASSVPGGLADYEQYF; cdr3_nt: TGTGCCAGCAGCGTACCGGGTGGACTAGCCGACTACGAGCAGTACTTC
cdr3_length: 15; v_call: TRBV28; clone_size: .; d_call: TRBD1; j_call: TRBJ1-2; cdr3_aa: CASSLTDRGLNGYTF; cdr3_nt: TGTGCCAGCAGTCTCACCGACAGGGGGCTCAATGGCTACACCTTC
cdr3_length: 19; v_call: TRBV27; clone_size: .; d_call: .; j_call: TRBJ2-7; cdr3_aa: CASSLKSGQNGGGSYEQYF; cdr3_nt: TGTGCCAGCAGCCTCAAGTCGGGACAGAATGGGGGAGGCTCCTACGAGCAGTACTTC
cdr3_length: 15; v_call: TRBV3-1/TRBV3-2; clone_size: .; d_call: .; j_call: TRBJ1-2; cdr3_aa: CASSQEPGINYGYTF; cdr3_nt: TGTGCCAGCAGCCAAGAGCCGGGAATTAACTATGGCTACACCTTC
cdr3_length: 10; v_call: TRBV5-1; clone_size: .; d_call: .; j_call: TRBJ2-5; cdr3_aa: CASRSETQYF; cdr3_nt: TGCGCCAGCAGATCGGAGACCCAGTACTTC
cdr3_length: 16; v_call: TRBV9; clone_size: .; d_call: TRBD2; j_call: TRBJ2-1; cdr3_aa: CASSVGPSGVYNEQFF; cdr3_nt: TGTGCCAGCAGCGTAGGTCCTAGCGGAGTATACAATGAGCAGTTCTTC
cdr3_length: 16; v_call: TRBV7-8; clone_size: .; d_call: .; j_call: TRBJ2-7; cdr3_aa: CASSVRGDTSLYEQYF; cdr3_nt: TGTGCCAGCAGCGTTAGGGGCGATACTAGCTTGTACGAGCAGTACTTC
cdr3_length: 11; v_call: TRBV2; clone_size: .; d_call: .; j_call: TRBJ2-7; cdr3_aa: CASSPAVEQYF; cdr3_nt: TGTGCCAGCAGTCCAGCGGTCGAGCAGTACTTC
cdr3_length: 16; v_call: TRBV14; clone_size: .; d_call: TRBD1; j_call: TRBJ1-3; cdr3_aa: CASSHAGQGAGNTIYF; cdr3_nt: TGTGCCAGCAGCCACGCCGGACAGGGGGCTGGAAACACCATATATTTT
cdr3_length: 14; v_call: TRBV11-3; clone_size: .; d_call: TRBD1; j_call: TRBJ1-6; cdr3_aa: CASSERQGNSPLHF; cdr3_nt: TGTGCCAGCAGCGAAAGACAGGGGAATTCACCCCTCCACTTT
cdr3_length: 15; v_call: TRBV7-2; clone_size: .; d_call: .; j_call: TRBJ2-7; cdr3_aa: CASSLSGSITYEQYF; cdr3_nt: TGTGCCAGCAGCTTATCAGGTTCAATAACCTACGAGCAGTACTTC
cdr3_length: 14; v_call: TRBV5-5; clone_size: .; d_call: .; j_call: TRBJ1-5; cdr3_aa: CASSLPNRNQPQHF; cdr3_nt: TGTGCCAGCAGCTTGCCAAACAGAAATCAGCCCCAGCATTTT
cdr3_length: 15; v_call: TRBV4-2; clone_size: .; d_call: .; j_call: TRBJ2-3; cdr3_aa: CASSQDWRWADTQYF; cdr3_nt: TGTGCCAGCAGCCAAGATTGGCGGTGGGCAGATACGCAGTATTTT
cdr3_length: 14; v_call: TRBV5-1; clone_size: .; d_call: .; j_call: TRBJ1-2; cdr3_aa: CASSPSGQYYGYTF; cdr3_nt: TGCGCCAGCAGCCCTTCTGGACAGTACTATGGCTACACCTTC
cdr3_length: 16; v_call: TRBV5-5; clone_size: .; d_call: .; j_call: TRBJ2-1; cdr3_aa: CASSKGGDTAYNEQFF; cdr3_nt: TGTGCCAGCAGCAAAGGTGGGGACACCGCCTACAATGAGCAGTTCTTC
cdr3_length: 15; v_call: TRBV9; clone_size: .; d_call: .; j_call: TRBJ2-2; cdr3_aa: CASSGTRVWTGELFF; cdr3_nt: TGTGCCAGCAGCGGTACCAGGGTATGGACCGGGGAGCTGTTTTTT
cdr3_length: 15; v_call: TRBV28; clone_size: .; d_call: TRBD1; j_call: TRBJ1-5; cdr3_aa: CASNSDRGRNQPQHF; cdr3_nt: TGTGCCAGCAACTCCGACAGGGGACGAAATCAGCCCCAGCATTTT
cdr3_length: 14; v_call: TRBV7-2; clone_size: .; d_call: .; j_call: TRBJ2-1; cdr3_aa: CASSLVGRGNEQFF; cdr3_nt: TGTGCCAGCAGCTTAGTTGGTAGGGGGAATGAGCAGTTCTTC
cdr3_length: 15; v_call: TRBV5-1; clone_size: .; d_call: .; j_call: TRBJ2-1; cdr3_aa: CASSPAQGDNNEQFF; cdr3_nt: TGCGCCAGCAGCCCTGCCCAGGGTGACAACAATGAGCAGTTCTTC
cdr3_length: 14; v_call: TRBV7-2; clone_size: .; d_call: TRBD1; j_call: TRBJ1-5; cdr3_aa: CASSMTGEEQPQHF; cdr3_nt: TGTGCCAGCAGCATGACAGGGGAGGAGCAGCCCCAGCATTTT
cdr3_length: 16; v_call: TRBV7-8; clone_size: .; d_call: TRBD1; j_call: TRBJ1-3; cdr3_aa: CASSPRHRGDGNTIYF; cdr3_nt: TGTGCCAGCAGCCCCAGACACAGGGGAGATGGAAACACCATATATTTT
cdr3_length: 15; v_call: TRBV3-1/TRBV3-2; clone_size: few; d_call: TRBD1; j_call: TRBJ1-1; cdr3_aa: CASLHSGGAATEAFF; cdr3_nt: TGTGCCAGCCTTCACTCAGGGGGCGCAGCCACTGAAGCTTTCTTT
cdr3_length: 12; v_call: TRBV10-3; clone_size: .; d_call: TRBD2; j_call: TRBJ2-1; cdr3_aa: CATSDGGGEQFF; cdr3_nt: TGTGCCACCTCCGACGGGGGGGGTGAGCAGTTCTTC
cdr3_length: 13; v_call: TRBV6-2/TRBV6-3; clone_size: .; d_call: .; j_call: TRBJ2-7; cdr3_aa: CASSYHREYEQYF; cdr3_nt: TGTGCCAGCAGTTACCACAGGGAATACGAGCAGTACTTC
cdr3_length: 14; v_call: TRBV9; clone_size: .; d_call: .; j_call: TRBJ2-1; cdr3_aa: CASSAPLGAYEQFF; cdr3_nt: TGTGCCAGCAGCGCCCCCTTGGGGGCCTATGAGCAGTTCTTC
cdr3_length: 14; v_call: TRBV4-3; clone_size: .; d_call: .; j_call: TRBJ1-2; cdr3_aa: CASSQATGNYGYTF; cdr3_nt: TGCGCCAGCAGCCAGGCCACAGGGAACTATGGCTACACCTTC
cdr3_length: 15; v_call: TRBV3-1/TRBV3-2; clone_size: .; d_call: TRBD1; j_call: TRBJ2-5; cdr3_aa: CASSRPTGGTETQYF; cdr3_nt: TGTGCCAGCAGCCGCCCGACAGGGGGCACAGAGACCCAGTACTTC
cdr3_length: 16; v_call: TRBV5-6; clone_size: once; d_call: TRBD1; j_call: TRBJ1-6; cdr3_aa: CASTFLAGQGHVALHF; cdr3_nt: TGTGCCAGCACCTTTTTGGCGGGACAGGGGCATGTGGCCCTCCACTTT
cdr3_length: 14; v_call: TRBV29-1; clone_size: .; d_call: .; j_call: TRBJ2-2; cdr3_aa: CSVRQASNTGELFF; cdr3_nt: TGCAGCGTCCGACAAGCCTCAAACACCGGGGAGCTGTTTTTT